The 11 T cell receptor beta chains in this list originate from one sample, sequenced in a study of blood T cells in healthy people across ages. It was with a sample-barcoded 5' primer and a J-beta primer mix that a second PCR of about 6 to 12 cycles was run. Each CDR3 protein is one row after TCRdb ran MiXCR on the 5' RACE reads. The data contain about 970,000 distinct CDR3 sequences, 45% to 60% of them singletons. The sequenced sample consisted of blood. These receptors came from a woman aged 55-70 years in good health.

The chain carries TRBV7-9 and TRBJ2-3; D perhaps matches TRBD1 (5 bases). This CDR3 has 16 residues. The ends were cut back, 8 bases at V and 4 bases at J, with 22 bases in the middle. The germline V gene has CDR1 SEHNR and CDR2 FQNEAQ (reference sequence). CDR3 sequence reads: CASGPPVRWGPDTQYF. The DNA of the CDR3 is TGTGCCAGCGGTCCCCCAGTGAGGTGGGGCCCAGATACGCAGTATTTT.

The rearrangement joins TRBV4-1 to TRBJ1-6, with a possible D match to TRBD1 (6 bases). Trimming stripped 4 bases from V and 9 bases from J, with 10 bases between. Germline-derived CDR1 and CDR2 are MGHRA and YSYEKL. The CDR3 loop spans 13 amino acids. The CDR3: CASSRGRSSPLHF. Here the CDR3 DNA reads TGCGCCAGCAGCCGGGGGCGAAGTTCACCCCTCCACTTT.

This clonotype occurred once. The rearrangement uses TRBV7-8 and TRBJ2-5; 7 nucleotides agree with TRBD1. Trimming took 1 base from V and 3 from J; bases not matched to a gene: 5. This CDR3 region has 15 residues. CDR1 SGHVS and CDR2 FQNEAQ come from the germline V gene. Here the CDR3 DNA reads TGTGCCAGCAGCTTAGGACAGGGCGGTAAAGAGACCCAGTACTTC. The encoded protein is CASSLGQGGKETQYF.

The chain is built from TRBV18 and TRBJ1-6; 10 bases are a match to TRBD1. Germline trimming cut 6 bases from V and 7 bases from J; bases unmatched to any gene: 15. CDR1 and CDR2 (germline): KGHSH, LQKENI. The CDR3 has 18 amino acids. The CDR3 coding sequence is TGTGCCAGCTCCATTAGCCCTTCCGGGACAGGGGCCAATTCACCCCTCCACTTT. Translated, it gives CASSISPSGTGANSPLHF.

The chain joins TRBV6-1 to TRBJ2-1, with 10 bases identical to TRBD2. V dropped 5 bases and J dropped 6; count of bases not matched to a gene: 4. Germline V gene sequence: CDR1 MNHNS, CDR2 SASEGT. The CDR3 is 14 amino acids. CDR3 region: CASSPWTSGNEQFF. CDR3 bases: TGTGCCAGCAGTCCCTGGACTAGCGGCAATGAGCAGTTCTTC.

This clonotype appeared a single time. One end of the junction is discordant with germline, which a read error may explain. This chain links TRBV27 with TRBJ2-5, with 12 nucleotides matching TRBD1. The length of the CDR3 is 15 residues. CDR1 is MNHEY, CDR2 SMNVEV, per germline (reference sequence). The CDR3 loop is CAGSPSRDRGPKQYF. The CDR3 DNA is TGTGCCGGCAGTCCAAGCCGGGACAGGGGGCCTAAGCAGTACTTC.

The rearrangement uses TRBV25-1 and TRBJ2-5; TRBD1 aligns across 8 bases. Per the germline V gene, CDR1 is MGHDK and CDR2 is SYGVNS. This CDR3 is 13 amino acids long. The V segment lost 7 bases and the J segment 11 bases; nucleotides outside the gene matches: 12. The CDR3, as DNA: TGTGCCAGCACGGACAGGGTCTCAAATGAGCAGTACTTC. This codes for CASTDRVSNEQYF. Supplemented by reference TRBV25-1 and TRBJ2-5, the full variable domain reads EADIYQTPRYLVIGTGKKITLECSQTMGHDKMYWYQQDPGMELHLIHYSYGVNSTEKGDLSSESTVSRIRTEHFPLTLESARPSHTSQYLCASTDRVSNEQYFGPGTRLLVL.

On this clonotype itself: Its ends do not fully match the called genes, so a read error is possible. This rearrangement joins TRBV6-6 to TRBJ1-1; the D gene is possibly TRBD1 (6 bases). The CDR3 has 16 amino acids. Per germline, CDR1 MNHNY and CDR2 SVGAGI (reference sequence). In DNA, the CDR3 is TGTGCCAGCAGTAAATCGAAAGTACAGGGTAACACTGTAGCTTTCTTT. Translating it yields CASSKSKVQGNTVAFF.

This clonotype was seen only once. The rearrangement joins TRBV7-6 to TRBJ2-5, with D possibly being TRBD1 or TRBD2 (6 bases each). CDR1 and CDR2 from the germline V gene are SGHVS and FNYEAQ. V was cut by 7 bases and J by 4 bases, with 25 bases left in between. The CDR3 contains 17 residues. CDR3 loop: CASNLRGDRNVGETQYF. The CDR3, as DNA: TGTGCCAGCAACCTTAGGGGGGACCGAAACGTGGGAGAGACCCAGTACTTC.

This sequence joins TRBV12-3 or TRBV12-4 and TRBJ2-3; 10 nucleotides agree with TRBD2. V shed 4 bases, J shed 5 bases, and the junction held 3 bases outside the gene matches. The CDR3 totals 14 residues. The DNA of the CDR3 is TGTGCCAGCAGTTGGCTAGCGGGAGTAGATACGCAGTATTTT. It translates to CASSWLAGVDTQYF.

CDR3 DNA: TGTGCCAGCAGCTCCGGGACGCCCGGGGAGTACTTC. This encodes CASSSGTPGEYF. The chain is built from TRBV7-8 and TRBJ2-5; D is tentatively TRBD1 or TRBD2 (5 bases each). Trimming left V 4 bases short and J 12 bases short, with 15 bases between. Looked up from germline, CDR1 is SGHVS and CDR2 is FQNEAQ. The CDR3 contains 12 residues.